This passage covers 21 T cell receptor beta chains from one sample sequenced in a study of blood T cell repertoires in COVID-19. Here immunoSEQ multiplex PCR was the method, and the copy in TCRdb shows in-frame clones only, minus some. The profile shows 500,000 to 600,000 clones, roughly 89% of them singletons. Specimen: peripheral blood. Source of these receptors: a woman between 50 and 59 years old with COVID-19, enrolled during active disease.

The CDR3 bases are TGTGCCAGCGCCAGGGGGCCCTACGAGCAGTACTTC. Encoded protein: CASARGPYEQYF. The V gene is TRBV5-6, the J gene TRBJ2-7, with 8 bases aligning to TRBD1. The germline gives CDR1 SGHDT, CDR2 YYEEEE. V trimming: 7 bases; J trimming: 2 bases; junction bases outside the gene matches: 2. The CDR3 has 12 residues.

This clone appeared a few times. This chain joins TRBV19 and TRBJ2-7; TRBD1 might be the D (5 bases). The germline gives CDR1 LNHDA, CDR2 SQIVND (reference sequence). There are 16 residues in the CDR3. V was cut by 5 bases and J by 6 bases, with 23 bases left in between. CDR3 amino acids: CASSLTGRASLREQYF. The CDR3 nucleotides read TGTGCCAGTAGTCTAACAGGCCGCGCCTCGCTACGCGAGCAGTACTTC.

The CDR3 protein is CASSRGGSGFSYEQYF. The CDR3 region has the DNA TGTGCCAGCAGCAGGGGGGGTAGCGGCTTCTCCTACGAGCAGTACTTC. This sequence joins TRBV5-6 and TRBJ2-7, with a weak D call TRBD2 (7 bases). Deletions cut 4 bases from V and 0 bases from J, with 17 bases between. Germline V gene lookup returns CDR1 SGHDT and CDR2 YYEEEE. This CDR3 is built from 16 residues.

The chain is built from TRBV20-1 and TRBJ2-3, with D possibly TRBD2 on 7 matching bases. V was shortened by 3 bases and J by 9 bases, with 16 bases between the two germline ends. Germline-derived CDR1 and CDR2 are DFQATT and SNEGSKA (reference sequence). The CDR3 is 13 amino acids. The CDR3 DNA sequence: TGCAGTGCTAGTGGTGGGGGGGCCGGGACGCAGTATTTT. It codes for CSASGGGAGTQYF.

This clone was seen only a few times. This chain joins TRBV5-1 and TRBJ1-4, with a possible D match to TRBD1 (6 bases). Germline assignment: CDR1 SGHRS and CDR2 YFSETQ. The V end was cut by 4 bases, the J end by 4 bases, with 11 bases between. The CDR3 loop spans 14 amino acids. Here the CDR3 DNA reads TGCGCCAGCAGCACAGGGCCCTTTAATGAAAAACTGTTTTTT. It codes for CASSTGPFNEKLFF.

This chain uses TRBV2 with TRBJ1-1; D gene ambiguous. The V and J ends lost 7 bases and 0 bases respectively, with 9 bases between them. Germline lookup yields CDR1 SNHLY and CDR2 FYNNEI. The CDR3 sequence is 13 residues long. In nucleotides, the CDR3 is TGTGCCAGCACGGCTGCGGTGAACACTGAAGCTTTCTTT. Translating it yields CASTAAVNTEAFF.

The genes are TRBV7-6 and TRBJ2-1, with TRBD1 matching 7 bases. In germline, CDR1 is SGHVS, CDR2 FNYEAQ. V shed 4 bases and J 0 bases; nucleotides not matched to a gene: 6. The CDR3 extends over 16 amino acids. CDR3 sequence (DNA): TGTGCCAGCAGCTCGAGACAGGGCAGCTCCTACAATGAGCAGTTCTTC. It codes for CASSSRQGSSYNEQFF.

The genes are TRBV29-1 and TRBJ1-2, with a weak D call TRBD1 (5 bases). V shed 5 bases and J shed 3 bases, with 13 bases lying between them. The V gene's germline CDR1 is SQVTM and CDR2 ANQGSEA. The CDR3 contains 13 residues. Written as DNA, the CDR3 is TGCAGCGTTCATGGCGGCAGGGACTATGGCTACACCTTC. Amino acid sequence: CSVHGGRDYGYTF.

This CDR3 reads CAWSGWANEKLFF. CDR3 DNA: TGTGCCTGGAGTGGGTGGGCAAATGAAAAACTGTTTTTT. The V and J genes are TRBV30 and TRBJ1-4; no clear D gene. Per the germline V gene, CDR1 is GTSNPN and CDR2 is SVGIG (reference sequence). V was pared by 1 base and J by 5 bases, with 8 bases between. CDR3 length: 13 amino acids.

V is TRBV5-1 and J is TRBJ1-1; possible D gene TRBD1, 5 bases. Germline V gene data show CDR1 as SGHRS and CDR2 as YFSETQ. The CDR3 spans 12 residues. V lost 4 bases and J lost 5, with 9 bases in between. This CDR3 reads CASSQTATEAFF. CDR3 sequence (DNA): TGCGCCAGCAGCCAGACAGCTACTGAAGCTTTCTTT. Complete variable domain (other parts from reference TRBV5-1 and TRBJ1-1): KAGVTQTPRYLIKTRGQQVTLSCSPISGHRSVSWYQQTPGQGLQFLFEYFSETQRNKGNFPGRFSGRQFSNSRSEMNVSTLELGDSALYLCASSQTATEAFFGQGTRLTVV.

The V and J genes are TRBV5-1 and TRBJ2-7; D might be TRBD2 (6 bases). Germline CDR1 is SGHRS and CDR2 is YFSETQ. CDR3 length: 16 residues. The ends were cut back, 0 bases at V and 0 bases at J, with 13 bases in the middle. Written as DNA, the CDR3 is TGCGCCAGCAGCTTGGCCGGCGGGACGAGCTCCTACGAGCAGTACTTC. This codes for CASSLAGGTSSYEQYF. The variable domain in full, completed from reference TRBV5-1 and TRBJ2-7, reads KAGVTQTPRYLIKTRGQQVTLSCSPISGHRSVSWYQQTPGQGLQFLFEYFSETQRNKGNFPGRFSGRQFSNSRSEMNVSTLELGDSALYLCASSLAGGTSSYEQYFGPGTRLTVT.

This chain uses TRBV6-6 with TRBJ1-5, with D maybe TRBD1 (5 bases). Germline V gene sequence: CDR1 MNHNY, CDR2 SVGAGI (reference sequence). The CDR3 contains 14 residues. The ends were cut back, 2 bases at V and 4 bases at J, with 9 bases in the middle. The CDR3 DNA follows: TGTGCCAGCAGTTACGAGGCAGGGAATCAGCCCCAGCATTTT. Encoded protein: CASSYEAGNQPQHF.

The gene calls are TRBV13 and TRBJ1-3; 9 nucleotides align to TRBD1. The CDR3 covers 17 residues. V shed 5 bases, J shed 4 bases, and the junction held 12 bases outside the gene matches. The germline CDR1 and CDR2 sequences are PRHDT and FYEKMQ (reference sequence). CDR3 coding DNA: TGTGCCAGCAGCCCCACCGGGACAGGGAGCCAAGGAAACACCATATATTTT. This sequence encodes CASSPTGTGSQGNTIYF.

The chain couples TRBV3-1 (or the pseudogene TRBV3-2) to TRBJ1-6; D remains unclear. This CDR3 comprises 15 residues. V shed 0 bases and J shed 3 bases, with 6 bases lying between them. Germline lookup yields CDR1 LGHDT and CDR2 YNNKEL (reference sequence). CDR3 sequence: CASSQDRDYNSPLHF. The CDR3 DNA reads as TGTGCCAGCAGCCAAGACCGGGACTATAATTCACCCCTCCACTTT.

V is TRBV15 and J is TRBJ1-2; the D gene is possibly TRBD1 (6 bases). V was cut by 0 bases and J by 7 bases, with 15 bases left in between. CDR1 and CDR2 from the germline V gene are LNHNV and YYDKDF (reference sequence). The CDR3 totals 15 residues. CDR3 sequence reads: CATSRDSWTAGGYTF. Here the CDR3 DNA reads TGTGCCACCAGCAGAGATAGTTGGACAGCCGGTGGCTACACCTTC.

V usage is TRBV10-1 and J usage is TRBJ2-1; 13 positions agree with TRBD2. V was pared by 2 bases and J by 8 bases, with 3 bases of the junction left unmatched. Germline loops: CDR1 WNHNN, CDR2 SYGVQD (reference sequence). This CDR3 is built from 15 residues. CDR3: CASSEGGLAGDEQFF. In DNA, the CDR3 is TGCGCCAGCAGTGAGGGCGGACTAGCGGGGGATGAGCAGTTCTTC.

The chain joins TRBV5-4 to TRBJ2-2; D call uncertain. Trimming took off 4 bases at V and 6 bases at J, with 7 bases between the two ends. Germline values: CDR1 SGHNT, CDR2 YYREEE (reference sequence). This CDR3 contains 12 residues. The CDR3 sequence: CASSPLSGELFF. CDR3 nucleotide sequence: TGTGCCAGCAGCCCCCTTTCCGGGGAGCTGTTTTTT.

In regard to this clone: One junction end does not reproduce the germline sequence, and a read error may be involved. The CDR3 sequence is CASSSSLAAPLF. The CDR3 DNA follows: TGTGCCAGCAGCTCCAGCCTAGCGGCTCCCCTCTTC. The chain uses TRBV7-9 and TRBJ2-7, with 7 nucleotides matching TRBD2. Germline V gives CDR1 SEHNR, CDR2 FQNEAQ (reference sequence). The CDR3 extends over 12 amino acids.

CDR3 nucleotide sequence: TGCGCCAGCAGCCAAGCACTACACACCGGGGAGCTGTTTTTT. It encodes CASSQALHTGELFF. The chain recombines TRBV4-1 with TRBJ2-2; no firm D call. This CDR3 comprises 14 residues. Trimming cost V 1 base and J 3 bases, with 6 bases left between them. Germline V gives CDR1 MGHRA, CDR2 YSYEKL.

The chain is built from TRBV18 and TRBJ1-1; D unresolved. Germline loops: CDR1 KGHSH, CDR2 LQKENI. This CDR3 has 12 residues. Trimming removed 2 bases at V and 5 bases at J, with 6 bases between. Written as DNA, the CDR3 is TGTGCCAGCTCACCAAGAGAAACTGAAGCTTTCTTT. Translated, it gives CASSPRETEAFF.

This sequence joins TRBV6-5 and TRBJ2-2; possible D gene TRBD1, 5 bases. Trimming took 7 bases from V and 4 from J, leaving 16 bases between them. The V gene's germline CDR1 is MNHEY and CDR2 SVGAGI. This CDR3 is built from 15 residues. CDR3 coding DNA: TGTGCCAGCACAACAGACAGAAGGGGCACCGGGGAGCTGTTTTTT. It codes for CASTTDRRGTGELFF.